This T cell receptor beta chain was sequenced in a study of blood T cell repertoires in COVID-19. For the study at large: Nucleic acid was either cDNA or gDNA, and it came from T cells, B-cell-depleted T cells, or PBMCs.

Seattle's cohort entered during active infection and was followed longitudinally. Losses at the gene ends were 6 bases for V and 6 bases for J; bases not matched to a gene: 10. The CDR3 loop spans 15 amino acids. CDR1 and CDR2 (germline): LNHDA, SQIVND (reference sequence). In the authors' workflow: Reference gene primers were amplified, and this amplification served to estimate nucleated cell counts. Sequencing was performed with immunoSEQ multiplex PCR; in TCRdb, only in-frame clones are kept and a portion is missing. V and J calls and clone size follow that table, whereas D and trimming were derived from the DNA. The sample holds fewer than 250,000 clones; around 84% are singletons and the top ten take 11%.

This chain connects TRBV19 to TRBJ1-3; 8 positions agree with TRBD1. The sequencing sample was made of peripheral blood. The TCR originated in a man aged 45-65 years with COVID-19, enrolled during active disease. The CDR3 DNA is TGTGCCAGTAGCCTACGACAGGGGATAGCAAACACCATATATTTT. Protein: CASSLRQGIANTIYF.